A selection of T cell receptor beta chains follows, all from one sample in a study of T cell responses to AZD1222 COVID-19 vaccine. Clones were read by immunoSEQ multiplex PCR, and TCRdb kept only the in-frame ones, dropping some. The data show about 130,000 clones, 92% seen once. Sample: peripheral blood, taken on day 0 of AZD1222 vaccination. These receptors came from an adult in good health. CDR3s include the opening cysteine and the closing phenylalanine or tryptophan. D genes are given only for firm matches. Not every row has a clone size; where given, it reads once, few, many or a size class.

clone_size j_call v_call d_call cdr3_nt cdr3_aa
NA TRBJ2-2 TRBV6-6 TRBD2 TGTGCCAGCAGTCCTAGCGGGGGGACCCTAGCGAACACCGGGGAGCTGTTTTTT CASSPSGGTLANTGELFF
NA TRBJ1-3 TRBV2 NA TGTGCCAGCAGCGAAGAGAACTTCTCTGGAAACACCATATATTTT CASSEENFSGNTIYF
NA TRBJ2-3 TRBV11-2 TRBD1 TGTGCCAGCAGCCCGGTTGTAGGGGGCCGCACAGATACGCAGTATTTT CASSPVVGGRTDTQYF
NA TRBJ1-1 TRBV3-1/TRBV3-2 NA TGTGCCAGCAGCCAGAGGGGATTGGTGCGGAACACTGAAGCTTTCTTT CASSQRGLVRNTEAFF
NA TRBJ2-5 TRBV7-2 TRBD2 TGTGCCAGCAGCGAATTAACCGGGGGGGAGACCCAGTACTTC CASSELTGGETQYF
NA TRBJ1-4 TRBV6-5 TRBD1 TGTGCCAGCAACTTTATGACAGGGTCGGGTGAAAAACTGTTTTTT CASNFMTGSGEKLFF
NA TRBJ1-5 TRBV9 NA TGTGCCAGCAGCGGGCTATTAGATCAGCCCCAGCATTTT CASSGLLDQPQHF
NA TRBJ2-7 TRBV7-2 TRBD1 TGTGCCAGCAGCTTAGTGGGGCCGGGACAGGGGGGTTACGAGCAGTACTTC CASSLVGPGQGGYEQYF
NA TRBJ1-2 TRBV4-3 NA TGCGCCAGCAGCCCTATTGAAAGGTCCTATGGCTACACCTTC CASSPIERSYGYTF
few TRBJ2-7 TRBV3-1/TRBV3-2 NA TGTGCCAGCAGCCAAGAAGGCGGGTACCACGAGCAGTACTTC CASSQEGGYHEQYF
few TRBJ1-6 TRBV6-4 TRBD1 TGTGCCAGCAGTGAATCTACAGGGGGCAATTCACCCCTCCACTTT CASSESTGGNSPLHF
few TRBJ1-5 TRBV7-9 TRBD1 TGTGCCAGCAGCTTAGCTCGGACAGGGAATAGCAATCAGCCCCAGCATTTT CASSLARTGNSNQPQHF
NA TRBJ2-7 TRBV6-2/TRBV6-3 TRBD1 TGTGCCAGCAGTCCCCAGGGGGCAATCTCCTACGAGCAGTACTTC CASSPQGAISYEQYF
NA TRBJ2-7 TRBV28 TRBD1 TGTGCCAGCAGTTTATACCCCGTGGATCAGGGACAGCAATACGAGCAGTACTTC CASSLYPVDQGQQYEQYF
NA TRBJ2-3 TRBV19 NA TGTGCCAGTAGTATGGGTGGAGATACGCAGTATTTT CASSMGGDTQYF
NA TRBJ2-1 TRBV7-2 TRBD2 TGTGCCAGCAGCTTAGACGGGGGGGCCTACAATGAGCAGTTCTTC CASSLDGGAYNEQFF
NA TRBJ1-1 TRBV28 NA TGTGCCAGCAGTCCATCTCTAGGCGGCTCTTGGGGGAGTGAAGCTTTCTTT CASSPSLGGSWGSEAFF
NA TRBJ1-5 TRBV27 NA TGTGCCAGCAGTTTAGGAGGGACATATAGCAATCAGCCCCAGCATTTT CASSLGGTYSNQPQHF
NA TRBJ1-1 TRBV15 TRBD1 TGTGCCACCAGCAGTTGGACAGGTGGGAACACTGAAGCTTTCTTT CATSSWTGGNTEAFF
NA TRBJ2-7 TRBV6-5 NA TGTGCCAGCAGTTACGCGGGACAGACGTCCCTCGAGCAGTACTTC CASSYAGQTSLEQYF
NA TRBJ2-6 TRBV19 NA TGTGCTTCATTAATCTCTGGGGCCAACGTCCTGACTTTC CASLISGANVLTF
NA TRBJ2-1 TRBV4-3 NA TGCGCCAGCAGCCTAGATCCCTCCTACAATGAGCAGTTCTTC CASSLDPSYNEQFF
NA TRBJ2-5 TRBV5-1 NA TGCGCCAGCAGCTTGGACGGGGGGCGCGCAGTGGAGACCCAGTACTTC CASSLDGGRAVETQYF
NA TRBJ2-3 TRBV11-3 TRBD1 TGTGCCAGCAGCCCGGGGACAGGGAGCACAGATACGCAGTATTTT CASSPGTGSTDTQYF
NA TRBJ1-1 TRBV4-1 NA TGCGCCAGCAGCCAAGATGGGTGGGGAGGCACTGAAGCTTTCTTT CASSQDGWGGTEAFF
NA TRBJ1-1 TRBV9 NA TGTGCCAGCAGCGTAGACGAAGGATACCGGGAAGCTTTCTTT CASSVDEGYREAFF
once TRBJ2-3 TRBV19 NA TGTGCCAGTAGTACTGATCCAGGGCCAGATACGCAGTATTTT CASSTDPGPDTQYF
NA TRBJ2-1 TRBV7-9 NA TGTGCCAGCAGCCCACTAGACATTTCCTACAATGAGCAGTTCTTC CASSPLDISYNEQFF
NA TRBJ1-1 TRBV30 NA TGTGCCTGGTTCAGGGGAGCGACTGAAGCTTTCTTT CAWFRGATEAFF
NA TRBJ2-3 TRBV6-5 TRBD1 TGTGCCAGCAGTTACGGGAGGACAGGGGTAGGGGATACGCAGTATTTT CASSYGRTGVGDTQYF
NA TRBJ1-1 TRBV5-1 NA TGCGCCAGCAGCTTGGATACAGGGATGGCTTTCTTT CASSLDTGMAFF
NA TRBJ1-3 TRBV21-1 NA TGTGCCAGCAGCAAAAGGGGTCTAGGAGGAAACACCATATATTTT CASSKRGLGGNTIYF
NA TRBJ2-2 TRBV9 NA TGTGCCAGCAGCGAACTAAACACCGGGGAGCTGTTTTTT CASSELNTGELFF
NA TRBJ2-7 TRBV6-5 NA TGTGCCAGCAGGCGAGCCTACGAGCAGTACTTC CASRRAYEQYF
NA TRBJ1-6 TRBV7-3 NA TGTGCCAGCAGCTTATCAGGGGCCAGTAATTCACCCCTCCACTTT CASSLSGASNSPLHF
once TRBJ2-1 TRBV2 NA TGTGCCAGCATGCAGGAGTCGTCCGGGTACAATGAGCAGTTCTTC CASMQESSGYNEQFF
NA TRBJ1-5 TRBV28 NA TGTGCCAGCAGTTTAAACAGGGGCAATCAGCCCCAGCATTTT CASSLNRGNQPQHF
NA TRBJ1-2 TRBV19 NA TGTGCCAGTTGGAGCCAGGGAGGAGGCTACACCTTC CASWSQGGGYTF
NA TRBJ2-3 TRBV6-2/TRBV6-3 NA TGTGCCAGCAGCTCAGGACAATCAACAGATACGCAGTATTTT CASSSGQSTDTQYF
NA TRBJ2-7 TRBV19 NA TGTGCCAGTAGTATAGTCCCGGACAGCTCCTACGAGCAGTACTTC CASSIVPDSSYEQYF
NA TRBJ2-2 TRBV29-1 NA TGCAGCGTCCCGGGTCGCACCGGGGAGCTGTTTTTT CSVPGRTGELFF
NA TRBJ2-7 TRBV5-4 TRBD1 TGTGCCAGCAGCGCGGACAGGGGCCTATCCTACGAGCAGTACTTC CASSADRGLSYEQYF
NA TRBJ2-6 TRBV6-6 TRBD1 TGTGCCAGCAGTTCCAGGGGGCCCGGGGCCAACGTCCTGACTTTC CASSSRGPGANVLTF
NA TRBJ2-7 TRBV12-5 TRBD1 TGTGCTAGTGCCACAGGGGGCCTCTCCTACGAGCAGTACTTC CASATGGLSYEQYF
NA TRBJ1-5 TRBV7-2 NA TGTGCCAGCAGCTTAGACTGGCATAGCAATCAGCCCCAGCATTTT CASSLDWHSNQPQHF
NA TRBJ1-4 TRBV7-2 NA TGTGCCAGCAGCTTATTGGCAAGCAATGAAAAACTGTTTTTT CASSLLASNEKLFF
NA TRBJ2-1 TRBV10-3 NA TGTGCCATCAACCCAGGACAGTACAATGAGCAGTTCTTC CAINPGQYNEQFF
few TRBJ1-5 TRBV3-1/TRBV3-2 NA TGTGCCAGCAGCCAAGGCAGGGCCCAGCCCCAGCATTTT CASSQGRAQPQHF
NA TRBJ1-5 TRBV5-4 NA TGTGCCAGCAGCTTTGGGTGGGATCAGCCCCAGCATTTT CASSFGWDQPQHF
NA TRBJ1-5 TRBV5-8 TRBD1 TGTGCCAGCAGCTTGGGAAGACAGGGAGCACTTAGCAATCAGCCCCAGCATTTT CASSLGRQGALSNQPQHF
NA TRBJ2-2 TRBV29-1 TRBD2 TGCAGCGTTGAAGATTCCTGGGGAAAGGGCGGGGGCACCGGGGAGCTGTTTTTT CSVEDSWGKGGGTGELFF
NA TRBJ2-3 TRBV12-3/TRBV12-4 NA TGTGCCAGCAGTGACTTCACAGATACGCAGTATTTT CASSDFTDTQYF